The 20 T cell receptor beta chains given below trace back to one sample, sequenced in a study of CD8+CD57+ T cells in acquired aplastic anemia. Selection for sequencing was limited to patients who had shown CD8+CD57+ cell expansion by flow cytometry. Genomic DNA was employed as the template in profiling TCR beta VDJ and CDR3. TCRdb itself ran the reads through MiXCR, one entry per CDR3 protein. The repertoire has under 200,000 distinct CDR3 sequences, roughly half of them found once; the top ten carry around a tenth. The specimen was sorted CD4+, CD8+, or CD8+CD57+ T cells (not recorded which) from PBMCs. The receptors come from a human donor with aplastic anemia.

The chain has TRBV7-3 and TRBJ2-5; D possibly corresponds to TRBD2 (6 bases). CDR1 is SGHTA, CDR2 FQGTGA, per germline. V was cut by 1 base and J by 4 bases, with 19 bases left in between. The CDR3 runs to 17 residues. The CDR3 coding sequence is TGTGCCAGCAGCTTAAACGTCGGAGGGCTTACCCGAGAGACCCAGTACTTC. Amino acids: CASSLNVGGLTRETQYF. The full variable domain, in which reference TRBV7-3 and TRBJ2-5 provide the parts outside the CDR3, is GAGVSQTPSNKVTEKGKYVELRCDPISGHTALYWYRQSLGQGPEFLIYFQGTGAADDSGLPNDRFFAVRPEGSVSTLKIQRTERGDSAVYLCASSLNVGGLTRETQYFGPGTRLLVL.

This clonotype has only a few counts. Being one base from a much bigger clone, this may be a read error. The gene calls are TRBV7-6 and TRBJ2-7; either TRBD1 or TRBD2 may supply D (6 bases each). The ends were cut back, 3 bases at V and 8 bases at J, with 11 bases in the middle. The CDR3 is made up of 12 amino acids. In germline, CDR1 is SGHVS, CDR2 FNYEAQ. CDR3 sequence: CASSLTRGQQYF. The CDR3 nucleotides read TGTGCCAGCAGCTTGACACGGGGGCAGCAGTACTTC.

This clonotype was counted at least ten times. The V and J genes are TRBV24-1 and TRBJ2-3; D is tentatively TRBD1 or TRBD2 (6 bases each). Trimming left V 1 base short and J 2 bases short, with 21 bases between. The germline gives CDR1 KGHDR, CDR2 SFDVKD. The CDR3 sequence is 19 residues long. CDR3 region: CATSDFAGKRGHHTDTQYF. CDR3 nucleotide sequence: TGTGCCACCAGTGATTTTGCGGGGAAACGGGGACACCACACAGATACGCAGTATTTT.

This clonotype was seen many times. This chain uses TRBV7-2 with TRBJ1-3, with a possible D match to TRBD1 (6 bases). Germline V gene sequence: CDR1 SGHTA, CDR2 FQGNSA. The CDR3 runs 17 residues. Trimming stripped 1 base from V and 2 bases from J, with 15 bases between. CDR3 sequence reads: CASSLVRGVLTGNTIYF. The CDR3 nucleotides are TGTGCCAGCAGCTTAGTGAGGGGGGTTCTTACTGGAAACACCATATATTTT. Variable domain in full (rest from reference TRBV7-2 and TRBJ1-3): GAGVSQSPSNKVTEKGKDVELRCDPISGHTALYWYRQSLGQGLEFLIYFQGNSAPDKSGLPSDRFSAERTGGSVSTLTIQRTQQEDSAVYLCASSLVRGVLTGNTIYFGEGSWLTVV.

This clonotype was seen many times. The chain is built from TRBV20-1 and TRBJ2-7; TRBD1 might be the D (6 bases). The CDR3 has 12 residues. Germline CDR1 DFQATT, CDR2 SNEGSKA (reference sequence). V lost 6 bases to trimming and J lost 6 bases, with 15 bases between them. The CDR3 protein is CSAAGTFLEQYF. CDR3 nucleotides: TGCAGTGCAGCCGGGACATTCCTCGAGCAGTACTTC.

Points on this clonotype: This likely comes from a read error, as the CDR3 has no conserved phenylalanine or tryptophan at its end. No DNA is shown, since the ends of the CDR3 on it are uncertain; the CDR3 is the one TCRdb lists. This sequence joins TRBV24-1 and TRBJ2-1. Germline-derived CDR1 and CDR2 are KGHDR and SFDVKD. A total of 8 residues make up the CDR3, ends included. CDR3: CATSDPFY.

As DNA, the CDR3 is TGCGCGGGGGCGCGGGCTAGCGGGGACCCCTCGCAGTTCTTC. Residues: CAGARASGDPSQFF. The rearrangement joins TRBV10-2 to TRBJ2-1, with TRBD2 matching over 9 bases. Germline V gene sequence: CDR1 WSHSY, CDR2 SAAADI. The CDR3 length is 14 residues.

In this sample, this clonotype turned up many times. The V gene is TRBV30, the J gene TRBJ2-1; D is unresolved. Trimming removed 3 bases from V and 8 bases from J, with 14 bases in between. Germline CDR1 and CDR2: GTSNPN and SVGIG (reference sequence). The CDR3 loop spans 13 amino acids. In nucleotides, the CDR3 is TGTGCCTGGAGCCTTCTGCCTAGGGATGAGCAGTTCTTC. Its translation: CAWSLLPRDEQFF. Variable domain in full (rest from reference TRBV30 and TRBJ2-1): SQTIHQWPATLVQPVGSPLSLECTVEGTSNPNLYWYRQAAGRGLQLLFYSVGIGQISSEVPQNLSASRPQDRQFILSSKKLLLSDSGFYLCAWSLLPRDEQFFGPGTRLTVL.

The chain employs TRBV14 and TRBJ1-1; no definite D call. The CDR3 runs to 11 residues. Germline assignment: CDR1 SGHDN and CDR2 FVKESK. V shed 8 bases and J shed 6 bases, with 10 bases lying between them. CDR3 residues: CASSRRSEAFF. The DNA of the CDR3 is TGTGCCAGCTCCCGGAGGTCTGAAGCTTTCTTT.

This clonotype was counted many times. The chain employs TRBV29-1 and TRBJ2-7; perhaps TRBD1 as D (5 bases). Trimming left V 7 bases short and J 2 bases short, with 12 bases between. The germline CDR1 and CDR2 sequences are SQVTM and ANQGSEA. The CDR3 is 12 residues long. CDR3 region: CSAGQEPYEQYF. The DNA of the CDR3 is TGCAGCGCAGGACAAGAACCCTACGAGCAGTACTTC.

V and J are TRBV19 and TRBJ2-3; 7 bases align to TRBD2. The CDR3 is 15 amino acids. V gave up 11 bases and J gave up 3 bases; unmatched junction bases: 14. Germline V CDR1 and CDR2: LNHDA, SQIVND (reference sequence). The CDR3 sequence: CASASSGDGTDTQYF. For the CDR3, the DNA is TGTGCCTCCGCTTCTAGCGGAGACGGGACAGATACGCAGTATTTT.

This clonotype was seen just once. V usage is TRBV9 and J usage is TRBJ1-2; maybe TRBD1 (6 bases). The germline gives CDR1 SGDLS, CDR2 YYNGEE. This CDR3 is 13 amino acids long. The ends were cut back, 1 base at V and 7 bases at J, with 11 bases in the middle. As DNA, the CDR3 is TGTGCCAGCAGCGTAACAGGGTCTCGTGGCTACACCTTC. Its protein product is CASSVTGSRGYTF.

There are a few counts of this clonotype. The chain joins TRBV30 to TRBJ1-5, with a weak D call TRBD1 (5 bases). V shed 0 bases and J shed 6 bases, with 12 bases lying between them. The CDR3 covers 14 residues. The germline V gene encodes CDR1 GTSNPN and CDR2 SVGIG (reference sequence). The DNA of the CDR3 is TGTGCCTGGAGTGTAAGGGACTTGGCTCAGCCCCAGCATTTT. Its translation: CAWSVRDLAQPQHF.

In the case of this clonotype: The junction and the germline gene differ at one end; a read error may be behind it. The chain has TRBV20-1 and TRBJ1-2, with D unresolved. This CDR3 is 13 amino acids long. CDR1 and CDR2 from the germline V gene are DFQATT and SNEGSKA (reference sequence). CDR3 nucleotide sequence: TGCAGTGCTAGAGATCCGGGATCCTATGGCCACACCTTC. This gives the protein CSARDPGSYGHTF.

This clonotype has a count of ten or more. The chain is built from TRBV4-1 and TRBJ2-7; D possibly corresponds to TRBD2 (6 bases). CDR3 length equals 16 residues. Trimming took off 0 bases at V and 6 bases at J, with 18 bases between the two ends. CDR1 and CDR2 from the germline V gene are MGHRA and YSYEKL. The CDR3, as DNA: TGCGCCAGCAGCCAAGATCTGGCGGGAACCCGGGGCGAGCAGTACTTC. Its translation: CASSQDLAGTRGEQYF.

There are many counts of this clonotype. The V gene is TRBV15, the J gene TRBJ1-2; no firm D call. With 5 bases removed from V and 0 bases from J, the gap between germline ends came to 7 bases. This CDR3 comprises 13 residues. In germline, CDR1 is LNHNV, CDR2 YYDKDF (reference sequence). The CDR3 bases are TGTGCCACCAGCGGAAGACCTAACTATGGCTACACCTTC. Its translation: CATSGRPNYGYTF.

This clonotype was seen many times. The rearrangement links TRBV2 to TRBJ2-5; TRBD1 is a possible D gene (6 bases). The CDR3 consists of 14 residues. Germline-derived CDR1 and CDR2 are SNHLY and FYNNEI. Trimming took 5 bases from V and 5 from J, leaving 15 bases between them. The CDR3 loop reads CASSQQGFGETQYF. CDR3 bases: TGTGCCAGCAGTCAGCAGGGGTTTGGGGAGACCCAGTACTTC.

The chain has TRBV24-1 and TRBJ1-2, with a weak D call TRBD1 (5 bases). Germline V gives CDR1 KGHDR, CDR2 SFDVKD. V was cut by 4 bases and J by 4 bases, with 9 bases left in between. CDR3 length: 13 amino acids. The CDR3 reads CATSDQGFYGYTF. CDR3 nucleotide sequence: TGTGCCACCAGTGACCAGGGTTTCTATGGCTACACCTTC.

This clonotype was observed a single time. The chain links TRBV19 to TRBJ1-1; no clear D gene. With 5 bases removed from V and 4 bases from J, the gap between germline ends came to 20 bases. The CDR3 has 16 amino acids. The germline CDR1 and CDR2 sequences are LNHDA and SQIVND (reference sequence). DNA for the CDR3: TGTGCCAGTAGTGATGCGGCTGGGTTATGGGGCACTGAAGCTTTCTTT. Protein product: CASSDAAGLWGTEAFF. Looking up the rest from reference TRBV19 and TRBJ1-1 gives the full variable domain: DGGITQSPKYLFRKEGQNVTLSCEQNLNHDAMYWYRQDPGQGLRLIYYSQIVNDFQKGDIAEGYSVSREKKESFPLTVTSAQKNPTAFYLCASSDAAGLWGTEAFFGQGTRLTVV.

Remarks on this clonotype: A much larger clone lies a single base off, so this may be a read error. This chain links TRBV9 with TRBJ2-1, with 10 bases fitting TRBD2. This CDR3 has 16 residues. The V gene's germline CDR1 is SGDLS and CDR2 YYNGEE. CDR3 loop: CASSLTGTSAYSEQFF. The CDR3, as DNA: TGTGCCAGCAGCTTAACCGGGACTAGCGCTTACAGTGAGCAGTTCTTC.